The 22 T cell receptor beta chains in this list originate from one sample, sequenced in a study of blood T cell repertoires in COVID-19. Repertoires were generated with immunoSEQ multiplex PCR, while TCRdb's copy carries only in-frame clones and drops some. The sample contains approximately 150,000 clones, 70% to 90% of which appear only once. Sequencing used peripheral blood. Receptors were obtained from a woman of 80 years or more with COVID-19, enrolled during active disease.

J is TRBJ2-7 and V is TRBV12-3 or TRBV12-4; D may be TRBD2 (6 bases). The CDR3 spans 11 residues. V dropped 6 bases and J dropped 7 bases, with 10 bases sitting between them. The CDR3 nucleotides read TGTGCCAGCAGCCTCGGGGGAGAGCAGTACTTC. Translated: CASSLGGEQYF.

The chain joins TRBV7-8 to TRBJ2-7; 10 bases match TRBD2. Germline assignment: CDR1 SGHVS and CDR2 FQNEAQ. The CDR3 runs to 12 residues. The V gene end was trimmed by 5 bases and the J gene end by 9 bases; junction bases not matched to a gene: 4. The CDR3 coding sequence is TGTGCCAGCAGCCAAACTAGCGGGGCGCAGTACTTC. It is translated as CASSQTSGAQYF.

The rearrangement links TRBV18 to TRBJ1-5, with D possibly being TRBD1 (6 bases). Germline V gives CDR1 KGHSH, CDR2 LQKENI. Trimming stripped 4 bases from V and 4 bases from J, with 11 bases between. This CDR3 spans 14 amino acids. The CDR3 nucleotides read TGTGCCAGCTCACGAACAGGGTTGAATCAGCCCCAGCATTTT. It translates to CASSRTGLNQPQHF.

The chain recombines TRBV19 with TRBJ2-1, with TRBD1 matching over 7 bases. The CDR3 sequence is 12 residues long. Germline V gene data show CDR1 as LNHDA and CDR2 as SQIVND (reference sequence). Germline trimming cut 1 base from V and 13 bases from J; bases unmatched to any gene: 4. CDR3 amino acids: CASSIGGGGQFF. CDR3 nucleotides: TGTGCCAGTAGTATAGGAGGGGGCGGTCAGTTCTTC.

The rearrangement links TRBV11-2 to TRBJ2-1, with D possibly matching TRBD1 (6 bases). CDR1 is SGHAT and CDR2 is FQNNGV in the germline V gene. Deletions cut 3 bases from V and 0 bases from J, with 9 bases between. There are 15 residues in the CDR3. The CDR3: CASSFEGVSYNEQFF. DNA of the CDR3: TGTGCCAGCAGCTTTGAGGGGGTCTCCTACAATGAGCAGTTCTTC.

The chain carries TRBV2 and TRBJ1-5; TRBD1 matches at 9 bases. The CDR3 is made up of 14 amino acids. CDR1 and CDR2 from the germline V gene are SNHLY and FYNNEI. Trimming cost V 7 bases and J 6 bases; bases outside gene matches: 7. CDR3 sequence reads: CASNYRGPSQPQHF. The CDR3 region has the DNA TGTGCCAGCAACTACAGGGGGCCATCTCAGCCCCAGCATTTT. Filled out from reference TRBV2 and TRBJ1-5, the complete variable domain reads EPEVTQTPSHQVTQMGQEVILRCVPISNHLYFYWYRQILGQKVEFLVSFYNNEISEKSEIFDDQFSVERPDGSNFTLKIRSTKLEDSAMYFCASNYRGPSQPQHFGDGTRLSIL.

The V gene is TRBV2, the J gene TRBJ2-5; 7 positions agree with TRBD2. With V trimmed by 6 bases and J by 6 bases, 7 bases remained unmatched. The CDR3 is 13 residues long. From germline, CDR1 is SNHLY and CDR2 FYNNEI. For the CDR3, the DNA is TGTGCCAGCAGGGGGGGGGTTTGGCAGACCCAGTACTTC. Encoded protein: CASRGGVWQTQYF.

The V and J genes are TRBV19 and TRBJ2-2, with D tentatively TRBD1 (5 bases). The CDR3 contains 13 residues. CDR1 and CDR2 (germline): LNHDA, SQIVND (reference sequence). The germline V and J ends were trimmed by 9 bases and 5 bases, with 13 bases remaining between them. CDR3 region: CASLRGPTGELFF. DNA of the CDR3: TGTGCCAGCCTAAGGGGTCCTACCGGGGAGCTGTTTTTT.

This chain joins TRBV20-1 and TRBJ2-5; 9 positions agree with TRBD1. In germline, CDR1 is DFQATT, CDR2 SNEGSKA (reference sequence). The CDR3 is made up of 15 amino acids. J was trimmed by 5 bases and V by 3 bases; bases with no gene match: 10. This chain's CDR3 is CSASPGTGKGETQYF. DNA for the CDR3: TGCAGTGCTAGTCCCGGGACAGGGAAAGGGGAGACCCAGTACTTC.

The chain employs TRBV6-2 or TRBV6-3 and TRBJ1-5; maybe TRBD1 (5 bases). This CDR3 region has 15 residues. V lost 2 bases and J 0 bases, leaving 8 bases between the germline ends. Germline V gene data show CDR1 as MNHEY and CDR2 as SVGEGT. The CDR3 is CASSYPGNSNQPQHF. The DNA of the CDR3 is TGTGCCAGCAGTTACCCAGGGAATAGCAATCAGCCCCAGCATTTT.

The V gene is TRBV4-2, the J gene TRBJ2-1; D might be TRBD2 (6 bases). V was trimmed by 1 base and J by 9 bases, leaving 19 bases between them. Germline loops: CDR1 LGHNA, CDR2 YNFKEQ. The CDR3 has 16 amino acids. The CDR3 nucleotides read TGTGCCAGCAGCCAAGGGCGGGCGGAGGGCGCAGTTGAGCAGTTCTTC. This codes for CASSQGRAEGAVEQFF.

The chain recombines TRBV2 with TRBJ1-4; D may be TRBD1 (5 bases). This CDR3 region has 15 residues. The germline CDR1 and CDR2 sequences are SNHLY and FYNNEI. V was shortened by 6 bases and J by 8 bases, with 19 bases between the two germline ends. The CDR3 loop is CASSGVGGGDEKLFF. The CDR3 region has the DNA TGTGCCAGCAGCGGGGTGGGGGGAGGAGACGAAAAACTGTTTTTT.

The genes are TRBV7-9 and TRBJ2-6; D possibly corresponds to TRBD1 (5 bases). The ends were cut back, 6 bases at V and 2 bases at J, with 14 bases in the middle. The CDR3 consists of 16 residues. Germline assignment: CDR1 SEHNR and CDR2 FQNEAQ (reference sequence). This CDR3 reads CASRESPRAGANVLTF. CDR3 sequence (DNA): TGTGCCAGCAGAGAGTCCCCCAGGGCTGGGGCCAACGTCCTGACTTTC.

The CDR3 nucleotides are TGTGCCAGCAGCGAAGGGGGGGCCCGGAACGGTGAGCAGTTCTTC. It is translated as CASSEGGARNGEQFF. The rearrangement joins TRBV9 to TRBJ2-1, with D tentatively TRBD2 (7 bases). Trimming took 3 bases from V and 9 from J, leaving 19 bases between them. The CDR3 has 15 amino acids. CDR1 SGDLS and CDR2 YYNGEE come from the germline V gene.

This sequence joins TRBV2 and TRBJ2-7; 7 bases match TRBD2. This CDR3 is built from 13 residues. Germline V lookup: CDR1 SNHLY, CDR2 FYNNEI. V lost 6 bases to trimming and J lost 6 bases; unmatched junction nucleotides: 8. CDR3 protein: CASSSSGSGEQYF. DNA of the CDR3: TGTGCCAGCAGCTCTAGCGGATCTGGCGAGCAGTACTTC.

This clone has just a few counts. The rearrangement uses TRBV7-9 and TRBJ2-5, with D possibly TRBD1 on 6 matching bases. Germline CDR1 is SEHNR and CDR2 is FQNEAQ (reference sequence). CDR3 length equals 13 residues. V was clipped by 5 bases and J by 2 bases, with 9 bases between them. The CDR3 DNA follows: TGTGCCAGCAGCCTGGACAGTCAAGAGACCCAGTACTTC. Protein: CASSLDSQETQYF.

The chain recombines TRBV5-1 with TRBJ1-4; perhaps TRBD1 as D (5 bases). This CDR3 has 15 amino acids. Trimming pared 0 bases from V and 3 bases from J, leaving 9 bases between. Germline V gene data show CDR1 as SGHRS and CDR2 as YFSETQ. The DNA of the CDR3 is TGCGCCAGCAGCTTGGGGGCAGGGTCTAATGAAAAACTGTTTTTT. Translation: CASSLGAGSNEKLFF.

The CDR3: CASPPDYPQETQYF. The CDR3 DNA reads as TGTGCCAGCCCCCCTGACTACCCCCAAGAGACCCAGTACTTC. The genes are TRBV6-9 and TRBJ2-5; D perhaps matches TRBD2 (5 bases). The germline CDR1 and CDR2 sequences are MNHGY and SVAAGI. V lost 8 bases and J lost 1, with 14 bases in between. The length of the CDR3 is 14 residues.

The chain uses TRBV6-5 and TRBJ1-1; TRBD1 matches at 8 bases. Germline trimming cut 5 bases from V and 6 bases from J; bases unmatched to any gene: 8. CDR3 length: 14 amino acids. From germline, CDR1 is MNHEY and CDR2 SVGAGI. The CDR3 is CASSPRQGSAEAFF. In nucleotides, the CDR3 is TGTGCCAGCAGTCCGCGACAGGGGTCCGCTGAAGCTTTCTTT.

This sequence joins TRBV12-5 and TRBJ2-1; TRBD1 agrees at 7 bases. The germline CDR1 and CDR2 sequences are LGHNT and FRNRAP. V dropped 0 bases and J dropped 2; count of bases not matched to a gene: 10. This CDR3 spans 18 amino acids. CDR3 residues: CASGLVRRTGRTYNEQFF. As DNA, the CDR3 is TGTGCTAGTGGTTTGGTACGAAGGACAGGTCGGACCTACAATGAGCAGTTCTTC.

V is TRBV5-1 and J is TRBJ1-1; D gene ambiguous. V was shortened by 2 bases and J by 11 bases, with 16 bases between the two germline ends. Per the germline V gene, CDR1 is SGHRS and CDR2 is YFSETQ. This CDR3 has 13 amino acids. Here the CDR3 reads CASSFVPDDMAFF. CDR3 bases: TGCGCCAGCAGCTTCGTACCAGACGACATGGCTTTCTTT. Full variable domain (rest looked up from reference TRBV5-1 and TRBJ1-1): KAGVTQTPRYLIKTRGQQVTLSCSPISGHRSVSWYQQTPGQGLQFLFEYFSETQRNKGNFPGRFSGRQFSNSRSEMNVSTLELGDSALYLCASSFVPDDMAFFGQGTRLTVV.

The chain is built from TRBV15 and TRBJ2-7; D remains unclear. The CDR3 runs to 15 residues. Germline assignment: CDR1 LNHNV and CDR2 YYDKDF (reference sequence). The V end lost 0 bases, the J end lost 7 bases, and 16 bases lay between the germline ends. CDR3 sequence reads: CATSRDPGPAVEQYF. In DNA, the CDR3 is TGTGCCACCAGCAGAGATCCGGGTCCGGCGGTTGAGCAGTACTTC.